This record covers a single T cell receptor (beta chain). What it binds is not known. The data originate from a study of T-cell memory formation after mild COVID-19. Study-level information: Largely, TCR clusters stayed within a single donor. Whole-study findings and limits: Shrinking CD4+ clones were chiefly CM and EM; CD8+ ones were chiefly EMRA. Clones that shrank (day 15 to 85) were balanced CD4/CD8, whereas later expanders leaned CD4+. Pre-infection memory showed some responding clones, and this suggested that cross-reactive memory joined.

V dropped 2 bases and J dropped 1 base, with 8 bases sitting between them. Germline CDR1 is SGHTA and CDR2 is FQGNSA. The CDR3 spans 14 residues. TCRdb ran MiXCR on the 5' RACE reads and lists one entry per CDR3 protein. The sample lists just under 350,000 distinct CDR3 sequences, around 13% occurring once. The clonotype was recovered from a man younger than 30 who had mild COVID-19 (a few samples of this study predate the infection). Cell type and time point are not known. Sequencing was performed on PBMCs or a T cell subset sorted from them (not recorded which). This sequence joins TRBV7-2 and TRBJ1-1; D is ambiguous. The CDR3 loop reads CASSLLGENTEAFF. The CDR3 DNA reads TGTGCCAGCAGCTTACTTGGGGAGAACACTGAAGCTTTCTTT.